This TCR beta chain appears in the sequencing data of a study of T cells in Graves' hyperthyroidism and ophthalmopathy (dated by TCRdb to between 2019 and 2020). About the investigation overall: Peripheral blood was sampled at the time of initial diagnosis, prior to any treatment. TCR V-J signatures able to tell the groups apart were searched for in a discovery cohort of 90 to 100 patients, of whom over 40 had Graves' ophthalmopathy and under 65 had stable Graves' hyperthyroidism. Prospective prediction of ophthalmopathy was tested in an independent validation cohort consisting of 18 hyperthyroidism patients and around 16 patients who later progressed to ophthalmopathy. The 100 discovery patients were randomly split 7:3 into training and test sets. The study also compared thyroid tissue and blood T-cell repertoires from about 6 Graves' hyperthyroidism patients. Following sampling, methimazole starting at 30 mg daily was given to hyperthyroidism patients, and high-dose intravenous methylprednisolone was given to ophthalmopathy patients. The paper describes TCR Vbeta CDR3 sequencing of 120 to 150 peripheral blood samples, made up of 40 to 45 ophthalmopathy patients, 70 to 80 hyperthyroidism patients and roughly 17 progressor patients.

This clonotype was recorded many times. Its antigen has not been determined. Within one base of it there is no much larger clone, and no base qualities were kept. Hyperthyroidism patients were newly diagnosed, had a disease duration of under 2 months, and were aged 18 to 65 years. Any patient with an uncontrolled infection, another autoimmune disease, pregnancy or lactation was excluded. Diagnoses were based on clinical symptoms, serum thyroxine and TRAb, thyroid ultrasound and orbital computed tomography. Blood from progressor patients was drawn when they were first diagnosed with hyperthyroidism, before any ophthalmopathy symptoms appeared. PBMCs were isolated from about 9 ml of fresh peripheral blood by Ficoll-Paque density gradient centrifugation. Progressor patients were first diagnosed with Graves' hyperthyroidism and then developed ophthalmopathy during follow-up. Total RNA was extracted using Trizol reagent, and RNA quality was assessed on an Agilent 2100 Bioanalyzer.

What the authors observed across the whole study: Sample size was not statistically predetermined, and investigators were not blinded to group allocation. Most expanded thyroid clonotypes (frequency above 0.001) were also detected in blood, suggesting blood repertoires may reflect thyroid immune responses. Ophthalmopathy was separated from stable hyperthyroidism by a 13 V-J signature model, with around 90% sensitivity and roughly 81% specificity obtained in cross-validation and 80%/75% obtained in testing. In validation, the model predicted progression to ophthalmopathy with 55% to 71% sensitivity and about 73% specificity, a median of about 6 months before onset.

Trimming removed 0 bases from V and 1 base from J, leaving 7 bases between the germline ends. For CDR1 and CDR2, the germline V gene lists SGDLS and YYNGEE. The CDR3 starts with the cysteine, ends with the phenylalanine, and has 14 residues. The only DNA kept is the CDR3, 42 bases in frame from the first base. TCR beta CDR3 regions were amplified from RNA transcripts. A first-round RT-PCR of the TCR CDR3 used the HTBI primer set with the Qiagen OneStep RT-PCR kit. The libraries were constructed in a second round of multiplex PCR and then size-selected and purified. Libraries were sequenced paired-end with 100 bp reads on an Illumina HiSeq2000. Turning to the authors' computational methods: SOAPnuke was used to process the raw data, with reads discarded if the reads contained adapters or uncalled bases, had a mean Phred below 15, or lacked an exact constant-primer or identifier match. High-quality paired reads were merged using COPE v1.2.5, and each unique nucleotide sequence was defined as a clonotype. Clonotypes were aligned to IMGT TRBV, TRBD and TRBJ reference segments using MiTCR v1.1. Analysis was restricted to V-J combinations with a frequency above 0.0001, which covered 98% to 99.2% of repertoires. A TCS score was defined as the ratio of F50 (clonal expansion) to E x V (chaos), with BLOSUM62-based TCRdist applied between CDR3 peptides within each V-J. Welch's t-statistics and random forest reduced around 550 V-J features to 13, which were used in a naive Bayes classifier (R e1071). Through fastp at Q25 and MiXCR, TCRdb rebuilt clones from the public reads, retaining in-frame beta chains. Here each entry gathers all rows of one CDR3 protein and keeps the most common genes and DNA. These V and J calls derive from TCRdb rather than the authors' analysis. Within this sample are 250,000 or so distinct CDR3 sequences, with roughly 15% of them counted one time only. 10% to 15% of the sample rests with the top ten.

The source material was blood. This clonotype was obtained from a woman between 40 and 50 years old with Graves' hyperthyroidism that later progressed to Graves' ophthalmopathy. The chain is assembled from TRBV9 and TRBJ2-5; a confident D gene designation cannot be given. The nucleotide sequence reads TGTGCCAGCAGCGTAGGGTTGGTCCAAGAGACCCAGTACTTC. Translated, this gives CASSVGLVQETQYF.